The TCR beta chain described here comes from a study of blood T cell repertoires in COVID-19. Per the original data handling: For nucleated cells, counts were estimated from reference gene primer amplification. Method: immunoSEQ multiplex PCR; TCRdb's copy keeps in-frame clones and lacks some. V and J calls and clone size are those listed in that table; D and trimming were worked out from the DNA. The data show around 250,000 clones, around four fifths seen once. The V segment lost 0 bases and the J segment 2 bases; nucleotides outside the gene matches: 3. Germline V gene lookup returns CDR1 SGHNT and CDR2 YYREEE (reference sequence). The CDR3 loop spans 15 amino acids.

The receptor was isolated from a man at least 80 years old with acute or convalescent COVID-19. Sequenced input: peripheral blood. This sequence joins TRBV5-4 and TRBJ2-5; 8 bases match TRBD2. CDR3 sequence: CASSLAGGSQETQYF. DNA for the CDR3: TGTGCCAGCAGCTTGGCGGGAGGGTCACAAGAGACCCAGTACTTC. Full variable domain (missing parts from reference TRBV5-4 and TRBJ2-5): ETGVTQSPTHLIKTRGQQVTLRCSSQSGHNTVSWYQQALGQGPQFIFQYYREEENGRGNFPPRFSGLQFPNYSSELNVNALELDDSALYLCASSLAGGSQETQYFGPGTRLLVL.